These 30 T cell receptor beta chains originate from one sample sequenced in a study of T cells after posttransplantation cyclophosphamide. TCRdb keeps only in-frame clones here, not all; method: immunoSEQ multiplex PCR. The table shows about 10,000 clones, with around 96% occurring only once. Source material: naive CD8+ T cells sorted from PBMCs. The source is a man aged 30 to 45 in good health and a related stem cell transplant donor.

CDR3 residues: CASKPATEETQYF. CDR3 nucleotides: TGTGCCAGCAAACCAGCCACAGAAGAGACCCAGTACTTC. The chain combines TRBV2 with TRBJ2-5; D call uncertain. Deletions cut 7 bases from V and 3 bases from J, with 12 bases between. The CDR3 spans 13 residues. Germline-derived CDR1 and CDR2 are SNHLY and FYNNEI.

V is TRBV4-3 and J is TRBJ1-1; D might be TRBD1 (5 bases). V was pared by 0 bases and J by 1 base, with 6 bases between. CDR1 LGHNA and CDR2 YSLEER come from the germline V gene. CDR3 length: 14 amino acids. The CDR3 here is CASSQDRANTEAFF. Here the CDR3 DNA reads TGCGCCAGCAGCCAAGACAGGGCGAACACTGAAGCTTTCTTT.

This clone was recorded only once. The V gene is TRBV19, the J gene TRBJ2-3, with 10 bases fitting TRBD2. Unmatched junction bases numbered 2, after V lost 4 bases and J lost 1 base. Per the germline V gene, CDR1 is LNHDA and CDR2 is SQIVND (reference sequence). CDR3 length: 15 amino acids. The CDR3 DNA follows: TGTGCCAGTAGTAGCGGGACTAGCGGCACAGATACGCAGTATTTT. This codes for CASSSGTSGTDTQYF.

The CDR3 here is CASRPIGTSGGSYEQYF. The CDR3 DNA reads TGTGCCAGCAGACCGATCGGGACTAGCGGGGGATCCTACGAGCAGTACTTC. The rearrangement uses TRBV28 and TRBJ2-7, with TRBD2 matching over 14 bases. CDR1 and CDR2 from the germline V gene are MDHEN and SYDVKM. The CDR3 spans 17 residues. The J segment lost 1 base and the V segment lost 6 bases, leaving 8 bases of the junction unmatched.

This chain joins TRBV29-1 and TRBJ2-3, with TRBD2 matching over 7 bases. The V gene end was trimmed by 3 bases and the J gene end by 0 bases; junction bases not matched to a gene: 0. The germline CDR1 and CDR2 sequences are SQVTM and ANQGSEA. The CDR3 is 13 amino acids. The CDR3 is CSVEGGSTDTQYF. The CDR3 DNA sequence: TGCAGCGTTGAGGGGGGGAGCACAGATACGCAGTATTTT.

The chain links TRBV27 to TRBJ2-1; D is unclear. The CDR3 runs to 12 residues. The germline V gene has CDR1 MNHEY and CDR2 SMNVEV (reference sequence). The V end lost 2 bases, the J end lost 6 bases, and 5 bases lay between the germline ends. CDR3 amino acids: CASSLNSNEQFF. The CDR3 nucleotides are TGTGCCAGCAGTTTAAACAGCAATGAGCAGTTCTTC.

The chain joins TRBV27 to TRBJ2-7, with 8 bases matching TRBD1. The CDR3 totals 15 residues. Trimming cost V 0 bases and J 3 bases; bases outside gene matches: 4. CDR1 is MNHEY and CDR2 is SMNVEV in the germline V gene (reference sequence). Here the CDR3 reads CASSLSVGQVYEQYF. CDR3 coding DNA: TGTGCCAGCAGTTTATCTGTGGGACAGGTCTACGAGCAGTACTTC.

The chain combines TRBV11-3 with TRBJ2-1; the match to TRBD1 covers 9 bases. The V segment lost 5 bases and the J segment 7 bases; nucleotides outside the gene matches: 9. The CDR3 loop spans 15 amino acids. The germline V gene has CDR1 SGHNT and CDR2 YENEEA. The CDR3 loop reads CASSDYSGQGNEQFF. The CDR3, as DNA: TGTGCCAGCAGCGACTACTCGGGACAGGGTAATGAGCAGTTCTTC.

The V gene is TRBV27, the J gene TRBJ1-2; D perhaps matches TRBD1 (5 bases). V gave up 8 bases and J gave up 3 bases, with 10 bases separating them. CDR1 is MNHEY and CDR2 is SMNVEV in the germline V gene (reference sequence). The CDR3 length is 12 residues. In nucleotides, the CDR3 is TGTGCCAGCGGCCAGGGCGACTATGGCTACACCTTC. Translating it yields CASGQGDYGYTF.

V gene TRBV9 combines with J gene TRBJ1-2, with D unclear. The length of the CDR3 is 16 residues. Germline values: CDR1 SGDLS, CDR2 YYNGEE. V lost 0 bases and J lost 2, with 14 bases in between. The CDR3 nucleotides read TGTGCCAGCAGCGTAGGAGCTTCCGCCTTAAACTATGGCTACACCTTC. Translating gives CASSVGASALNYGYTF.

This sequence joins TRBV13 and TRBJ1-4; 10 bases agree with TRBD1. CDR3 size: 14 residues. Germline trimming cut 6 bases from V and 7 bases from J; bases unmatched to any gene: 5. Germline assignment: CDR1 PRHDT and CDR2 FYEKMQ (reference sequence). The DNA of the CDR3 is TGTGCCAGCAGTCCCGGGACAGGGGCTGAAAAACTGTTTTTT. Residues: CASSPGTGAEKLFF.

This clone was recorded only once. The rearrangement uses TRBV27 and TRBJ2-5; 8 bases line up with TRBD2. This CDR3 region has 14 residues. V dropped 6 bases and J dropped 5; count of bases not matched to a gene: 8. Germline CDR1 is MNHEY and CDR2 is SMNVEV (reference sequence). As DNA, the CDR3 is TGTGCCAGCAGCCACGGGGGGGCCTATGAGACCCAGTACTTC. This sequence encodes CASSHGGAYETQYF.

This chain links TRBV7-6 with TRBJ2-3; 11 nucleotides line up with TRBD1. The CDR3 has 14 residues. Losses at the gene ends were 4 bases for V and 5 bases for J; bases not matched to a gene: 2. Germline V gene lookup returns CDR1 SGHVS and CDR2 FNYEAQ. The CDR3 nucleotides are TGTGCCAGCAGCTCGGGACAGGGGGAAGATACGCAGTATTTT. The encoded protein is CASSSGQGEDTQYF.

The gene calls are TRBV6-6 and TRBJ2-3; TRBD1 might be the D (6 bases). V lost 10 bases to trimming and J lost 4 bases, with 21 bases between them. The CDR3 extends over 15 amino acids. Germline V gives CDR1 MNHNY, CDR2 SVGAGI (reference sequence). The DNA for the CDR3 is TGTGCCACCTTAATAGTGGTCAGGGGCGCAGATACGCAGTATTTT. This encodes CATLIVVRGADTQYF.

This chain connects TRBV6-5 to TRBJ2-3; TRBD2 matches 11 bases. V trimming: 6 bases; J trimming: 5 bases; junction bases outside the gene matches: 4. From germline, CDR1 is MNHEY and CDR2 SVGAGI. The CDR3 length is 14 residues. In DNA, the CDR3 is TGTGCCAGCAGCTACGGACTAGCGGGAGATACGCAGTATTTT. Encoded protein: CASSYGLAGDTQYF.

The chain recombines TRBV4-1 with TRBJ2-3; D is unclear. The germline gives CDR1 MGHRA, CDR2 YSYEKL. The CDR3 runs to 14 residues. Trimming cost V 4 bases and J 4 bases, with 12 bases left between them. This CDR3 is CASSLKEIADTQYF. DNA of the CDR3: TGCGCCAGCAGCCTCAAGGAGATAGCAGATACGCAGTATTTT.

The V gene is TRBV5-4, the J gene TRBJ2-3; TRBD2 agrees at 10 bases. Germline V gene lookup returns CDR1 SGHNT and CDR2 YYREEE (reference sequence). After removal of 2 bases from V and 2 bases from J, the junction contained 5 bases not matched to a gene. There are 16 residues in the CDR3. The CDR3 DNA is TGTGCCAGCAGCTTTCTAGCGGGGGTGCCCACAGATACGCAGTATTTT. Its protein is CASSFLAGVPTDTQYF.

As regards this clone: The junction departs from germline at one end; a sequencing error may be responsible. The chain joins TRBV7-9 to TRBJ2-6; TRBD1 matches at 9 bases. Germline loops: CDR1 SEHNR, CDR2 FQNEAQ (reference sequence). CDR3 length: 16 residues. The CDR3 coding sequence is TGTGCCAGCAGGGGACAGGGAAACTCTGGGACCAACGTCCTGACTTTC. Translating it yields CASRGQGNSGTNVLTF.

V gene TRBV5-1 combines with J gene TRBJ2-6, with D tentatively TRBD2 (5 bases). Germline lookup yields CDR1 SGHRS and CDR2 YFSETQ. The CDR3 spans 14 residues. V was trimmed by 7 bases and J by 4 bases, leaving 12 bases between them. CDR3 nucleotides: TGCGCCAGCTTTGCGGGTCTCGGGGCCAACGTCCTGACTTTC. This codes for CASFAGLGANVLTF. Full variable domain (rest looked up from reference TRBV5-1 and TRBJ2-6): KAGVTQTPRYLIKTRGQQVTLSCSPISGHRSVSWYQQTPGQGLQFLFEYFSETQRNKGNFPGRFSGRQFSNSRSEMNVSTLELGDSALYLCASFAGLGANVLTFGAGSRLTVL.

This rearrangement joins TRBV6-5 to TRBJ1-1; a possible D gene is TRBD1 (6 bases). The CDR3 covers 14 residues. Germline lookup yields CDR1 MNHEY and CDR2 SVGAGI. V gave up 0 bases and J gave up 4 bases, with 9 bases separating them. CDR3 sequence reads: CASSYSGGLTEAFF. CDR3 sequence (DNA): TGTGCCAGCAGTTACTCCGGGGGGCTCACTGAAGCTTTCTTT.

This chain joins TRBV5-4 and TRBJ2-7; 9 nucleotides match TRBD1. CDR1 and CDR2 (germline): SGHNT, YYREEE (reference sequence). Trimming removed 7 bases from V and 5 bases from J; junction bases left unmatched: 7. This CDR3 comprises 13 residues. The CDR3, as DNA: TGTGCCAGCGAGGACAGGGGCTTACACGAGCAGTACTTC. Translation gives CASEDRGLHEQYF.

The rearrangement uses TRBV28 and TRBJ2-7, with D unresolved. The CDR3 contains 12 residues. V shed 2 bases and J shed 5 bases, with 7 bases lying between them. The germline V gene has CDR1 MDHEN and CDR2 SYDVKM. The CDR3 region has the DNA TGTGCCAGCAGTTTAAGCTCGGACGAGCAGTACTTC. Its translation is CASSLSSDEQYF.

This clone was recorded once. This rearrangement joins TRBV4-1 to TRBJ1-6; 7 nucleotides match TRBD1. V shed 3 bases and J 0 bases; nucleotides not matched to a gene: 8. The germline V gene has CDR1 MGHRA and CDR2 YSYEKL. The CDR3 spans 18 residues. CDR3 DNA sequence: TGCGCCAGCAGCCAGTCAGGGGGAGAGGGCTCCTATAATTCACCCCTCCACTTT. Protein: CASSQSGGEGSYNSPLHF.

The chain is built from TRBV19 and TRBJ2-2; 7 positions match TRBD1. CDR3 length equals 12 residues. Germline V gives CDR1 LNHDA, CDR2 SQIVND (reference sequence). The junction had 3 bases not matched to a gene; V was cut back by 3 bases and J by 11 bases. CDR3 loop: CASSIGTAELFF. CDR3 DNA sequence: TGTGCCAGTAGTATCGGGACAGCCGAGCTGTTTTTT.

The CDR3 region has the DNA TGTGCCAGCTCAATCGATTCGGGGGGGGGCCGTTACGAGCAGTACTTC. It specifies CASSIDSGGGRYEQYF. The V call is TRBV2, the J call TRBJ2-7, with 8 bases that match TRBD2. V lost 8 bases to trimming and J lost 4 bases; unmatched junction nucleotides: 16. The CDR3 sequence is 16 residues long. Germline CDR1 SNHLY, CDR2 FYNNEI.

The J gene is TRBJ1-5, the V gene TRBV19; no reliable D call. The CDR3 is 12 amino acids. Germline V gives CDR1 LNHDA, CDR2 SQIVND (reference sequence). The V and J ends lost 5 bases and 4 bases respectively, with 6 bases between them. The CDR3 is CASSPQNQPQHF. CDR3 DNA sequence: TGTGCCAGTAGTCCACAGAATCAGCCCCAGCATTTT.

A single count supports this clone. The chain employs TRBV7-3 and TRBJ1-4, with D tentatively TRBD1 (5 bases). Trimming shortened V by 5 bases and J by 5 bases, and 15 bases separated the two germline ends. CDR1 SGHTA and CDR2 FQGTGA come from the germline V gene. This CDR3 contains 15 residues. The CDR3 DNA reads as TGTGCCAGCAGCCCTAGCGGGGGGGTAAATGAAAAACTGTTTTTT. It is translated as CASSPSGGVNEKLFF. The complete variable domain, with remaining parts taken from reference TRBV7-3 and TRBJ1-4, reads GAGVSQTPSNKVTEKGKYVELRCDPISGHTALYWYRQSLGQGPEFLIYFQGTGAADDSGLPNDRFFAVRPEGSVSTLKIQRTERGDSAVYLCASSPSGGVNEKLFFGSGTQLSVL.

The chain links TRBV2 to TRBJ2-1; 9 nucleotides match TRBD1. J gave up 6 bases and V 3 bases, and 18 bases lay outside the gene matches. Germline V gene lookup returns CDR1 SNHLY and CDR2 FYNNEI. CDR3 length equals 19 residues. The CDR3 loop is CASSDITLDRGRLLNEQFF. DNA for the CDR3: TGTGCCAGCAGTGATATTACGCTGGACAGGGGACGCCTCCTCAATGAGCAGTTCTTC.

This sequence joins TRBV9 and TRBJ2-5; D is perhaps TRBD2 (6 bases). The V gene lost 6 bases and the J gene lost 5 bases, with 17 bases spanning the gap. The CDR3 extends over 14 amino acids. CDR1 is SGDLS and CDR2 is YYNGEE in the germline V gene. This CDR3 reads CASNPGDRGETQYF. The DNA for the CDR3 is TGTGCCAGCAACCCGGGGGACCGAGGCGAGACCCAGTACTTC.

The gene calls are TRBV7-6 and TRBJ2-7, with TRBD1 matching 7 bases. The CDR3 length is 17 residues. CDR1 is SGHVS, CDR2 FNYEAQ, per germline. V was pared by 5 bases and J by 0 bases, with 13 bases of the junction left unmatched. This CDR3 is CASSPPPDREGSYEQYF. CDR3 DNA sequence: TGTGCCAGCAGCCCGCCCCCCGACAGGGAAGGCTCCTACGAGCAGTACTTC.